The present T cell receptor (beta chain) was sequenced within a study of read filtering for tumor transcriptome and immune sequencing. From 300 to 450 ng of RNA, a library with molecular barcoded alpha/delta and beta/gamma adaptors was made. A single record per CDR3 protein comes from TCRdb applying MiXCR to the reads. The table records nearly 60,000 distinct CDR3 sequences, more than 9% of them present only once. This clonotype was counted many times. Sequencing was performed on a population of CD138-negative cells sorted from bone marrow. This clonotype originated in a donor aged 40 or older with multiple myeloma.

The CDR3 DNA reads TGTGCCAGCAGCCAAAACGGACAGGATCAGTTCTTC. Protein sequence: CASSQNGQDQFF. The V and J genes are TRBV3-1 and TRBJ2-1; 7 bases map to TRBD1. This CDR3 has 12 amino acids. Germline V gene lookup returns CDR1 LGHDT and CDR2 YNNKEL (reference sequence). V shed 2 bases, J shed 13 bases, and the junction held 5 bases outside the gene matches.